This TCR beta chain was obtained from a study of human T cells and chemical hapten exposure (dated by TCRdb to the early 2020s). With respect to the entire study: For sensitization, 2% DPC in acetone was applied to a roughly 2 cm by roughly 2 cm area of upper inner arm skin. Weekly therapeutic DPC doses were additionally applied to the scalp of patients throughout the approximately 24-week study period. Patch testing was done on the upper back using Finn chambers containing 0.01% DPC, and results were scored after 6 days according to International Contact Dermatitis Research Group standards. Most of the patients in the cohort were female, and the cohort covered alopecia areata with under or over 50% scalp involvement, alopecia totalis and alopecia universalis. Libraries were pooled for sequencing, and per-sample TCR yields varied mainly because of small differences in library volumes within the pool. The study tracked peripheral blood TCR repertoire changes in vivo during primary and secondary sensitization to the hapten diphenylcyclopropenone (DPC) in alopecia patients. Blood samples were taken from patients before sensitization (week 0) and at 2, 6 and about 24 weeks after DPC sensitization. Blood for TCR sequencing was provided by twenty-nine alopecia patients at one to four time points (pre-sensitization, 2, 6 and 24 weeks).

Overall study outcomes, separate from this receptor: Significantly more large CDR3 similarity clusters were formed by expanded TCRs than by pre-sensitization or healthy control sets, consistent with antigen-driven responses. Because all patients had alopecia, a presumed autoimmune disease, the immune response of the patients might differ from that of healthy individuals. The number of PT1 expanded TCRs positively correlated with patch test score, significant at thresholds 8, 16 and 32 but not 4. After repeated subsampling, changes were observed in the strength of the expansion versus patch-test correlation and in the threshold at which the correlation became significant. DPC sensitization did not change how many TCRs were above 1 in 1000 frequency, and no evidence was found of alterations in global repertoire structure.

This specimen's time point label, per the study, means: patch test 1, 2 weeks after DPC sensitization. Sample treatment or condition, as interpreted from the label and publication: therapeutic diphenylcyclopropenone sensitization with weekly scalp DPC. At every patch-test visit, the blood draw took place before the patch test was put on. Eligible patients were aged 18 to 70, diagnosed with alopecia, deemed suitable for DPC therapy, and excluded if pregnant. Total RNA was isolated from unfractionated whole blood collected in Tempus Blood RNA tubes. The germline V gene specifies LGHNT as CDR1 and FRNRAP as CDR2. The CDR3 sequence holds 14 residues, the cysteine and phenylalanine included. The retained sequence is limited to the CDR3, 42 bases, with the frame set at the first base. The trim is 0 bases for V and 1 base for J, with a gap of 6 bases between the germline ends. This clonotype has a count of ten or more. Its antigen is not yet known. The record has no base qualities; no much larger clone is one base away.

The library was obtained by RACE. Instrument on record: NextSeq 500. During library preparation, unique molecular identifiers were attached to individual cDNA molecules so that TCRs could be counted quantitatively and reproducibly. Both TCR alpha and TCR beta chains were sequenced from each blood RNA sample. The paper's processing steps were these. The median number of TCRs per sample was over 95,000, ranging from about 20,000 to 750,000. V, J and CDR3 annotation of the TCR reads was performed with the Decombinator software suite. For PS versus PT1 abundance plots, all samples were subsampled to the same number of TCRs (28,000). Expanded TCRs were defined as absent before sensitization and observed at least eight times at the 2-week time point. The public reads were run again by TCRdb, first through fastp at Q25 and then through MiXCR, and only productive beta chains were kept. Here each entry gathers all rows of one CDR3 protein and keeps the most common genes and DNA. In this record, the V and J calls reflect TCRdb's handling and not the investigators' own analysis. The sample yields roughly 80,000 distinct CDR3 sequences; roughly 10% were counted once. The top ten hold 4% to 5% of the sample.

The sequences come from whole blood, collected in connection with sensitization to the hapten diphenylcyclopropenone (DPC). The sequence is built from TRBV12-5 and TRBJ1-2; too little of a D gene remains to name it. This receptor was obtained from a woman in her forties or fifties with alopecia areata. Some clones in this sample may be carry-over from other donors' samples. The CDR3 corresponds to CASGLVPDNYGYTF. The sequenced DNA: TGTGCTAGTGGTTTGGTGCCGGATAACTATGGCTACACCTTC.